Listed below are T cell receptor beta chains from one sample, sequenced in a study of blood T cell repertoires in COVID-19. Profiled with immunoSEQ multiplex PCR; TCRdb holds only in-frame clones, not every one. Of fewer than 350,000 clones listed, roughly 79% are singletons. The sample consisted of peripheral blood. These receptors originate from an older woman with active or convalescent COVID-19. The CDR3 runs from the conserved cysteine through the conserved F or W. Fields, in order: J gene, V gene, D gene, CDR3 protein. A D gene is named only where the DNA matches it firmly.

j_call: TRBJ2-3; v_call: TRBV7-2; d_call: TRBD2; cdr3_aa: CASSMGLAGGTDTQYF
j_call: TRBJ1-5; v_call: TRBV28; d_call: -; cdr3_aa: CASSPGGQPQHF
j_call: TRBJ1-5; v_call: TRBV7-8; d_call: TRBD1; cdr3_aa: CASSLDTGGNQPQHF
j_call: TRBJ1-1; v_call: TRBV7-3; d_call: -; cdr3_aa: CASRTKPGTLNTEAFF
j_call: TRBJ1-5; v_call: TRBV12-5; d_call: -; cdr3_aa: CASGPQVNNQPQHF
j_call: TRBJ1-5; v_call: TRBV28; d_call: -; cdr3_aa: CASSLRGGNQPQHF
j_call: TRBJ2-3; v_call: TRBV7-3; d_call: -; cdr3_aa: CASSPLPPGGTDTQYF
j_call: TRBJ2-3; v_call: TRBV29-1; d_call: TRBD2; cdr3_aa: CSVAAGTSGGTDTQYF
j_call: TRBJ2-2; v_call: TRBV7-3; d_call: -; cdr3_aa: CASSESNTGELFF
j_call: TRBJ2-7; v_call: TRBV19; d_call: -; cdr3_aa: CASSILAGRAYEQYF
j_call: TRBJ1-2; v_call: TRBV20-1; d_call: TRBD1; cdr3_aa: CSGQGAEGYTF
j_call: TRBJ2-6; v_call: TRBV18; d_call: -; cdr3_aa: CASSPSTDGANVLTF
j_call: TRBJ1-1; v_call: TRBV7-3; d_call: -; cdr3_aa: CASSIRAGAGNTEAFF
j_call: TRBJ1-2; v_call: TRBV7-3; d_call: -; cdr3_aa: CASSLTYEGRGDGYTF
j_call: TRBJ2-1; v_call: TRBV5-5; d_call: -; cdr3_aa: CASSLAPRLDNEQFF
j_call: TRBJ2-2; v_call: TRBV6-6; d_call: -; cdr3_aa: CASSPEGTGELFF
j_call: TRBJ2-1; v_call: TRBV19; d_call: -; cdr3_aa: CASSLGSGTQSTQFF
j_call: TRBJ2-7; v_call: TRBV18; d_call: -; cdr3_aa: CASSPQGGHEQYF
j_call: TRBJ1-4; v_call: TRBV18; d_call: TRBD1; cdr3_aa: CASSLRQGDEKLFF
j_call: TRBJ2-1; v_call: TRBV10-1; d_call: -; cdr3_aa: CASSGGGATYNEQFF
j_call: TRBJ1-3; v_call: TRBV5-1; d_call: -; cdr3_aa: CASSLGGLSGNTIYF
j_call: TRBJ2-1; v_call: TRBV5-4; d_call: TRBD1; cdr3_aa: CASSSGGRGLDRGRRNEQFF
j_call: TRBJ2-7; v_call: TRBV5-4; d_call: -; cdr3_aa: CASTGGAGQNYEQYF
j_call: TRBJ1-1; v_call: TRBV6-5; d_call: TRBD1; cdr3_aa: CASSYSWDRGFTEAFF